One sample yielded the 26 T cell receptor beta chains listed below, sequenced in a study of blood T cells in healthy people across ages. Primed by a sample-barcoded 5' primer and a J-beta primer mix, a second PCR proceeded for roughly 6 to 12 cycles. TCRdb analysed the 5' RACE reads with MiXCR anew, one entry per CDR3 protein. The table shows roughly 800,000 distinct CDR3 sequences, with 36% occurring only once. The sequencing input was blood. The receptors were gathered from a man younger than 35 in good health.

CDR3 region: CSANDPSTDTQYF. The CDR3 nucleotides read TGCAGTGCTAACGACCCGAGCACAGATACGCAGTATTTT. The chain joins TRBV20-1 to TRBJ2-3, with D hard to call. This CDR3 is 13 amino acids long. The V end lost 4 bases, the J end lost 0 bases, and 8 bases lay between the germline ends. The germline V gene has CDR1 DFQATT and CDR2 SNEGSKA (reference sequence).

The rearrangement links TRBV12-3 or TRBV12-4 to TRBJ2-5; 7 bases match TRBD2. The junction had 16 bases not matched to a gene; V was cut back by 4 bases and J by 2 bases. The CDR3 length is 18 residues. In nucleotides, the CDR3 is TGTGCCAGCAGTTCCTCAAACGCTACTAGCGACGCTCAAGAGACCCAGTACTTC. This translates into CASSSSNATSDAQETQYF.

This clonotype turned up a few times. The chain combines TRBV7-8 with TRBJ1-6; 7 bases match TRBD1. Trimming cost V 3 bases and J 10 bases; bases outside gene matches: 9. The CDR3 sequence is 15 residues long. CDR1 SGHVS and CDR2 FQNEAQ come from the germline V gene. CDR3 protein: CASSLKQGRSSPLHF. DNA for the CDR3: TGTGCCAGCAGCTTGAAACAGGGGCGATCCTCACCCCTCCACTTT.

The chain uses TRBV29-1 and TRBJ1-2, with D tentatively TRBD1 (5 bases). The germline CDR1 and CDR2 sequences are SQVTM and ANQGSEA. The CDR3 has 12 residues. Trimming shortened V by 6 bases and J by 8 bases, and 16 bases separated the two germline ends. For the CDR3, the DNA is TGCAGCGTGGGGGGGGAGCTAATCGGCTACACCTTC. This sequence encodes CSVGGELIGYTF.

This rearrangement joins TRBV14 to TRBJ2-2, with D unclear. The CDR3 length is 14 residues. V lost 0 bases and J lost 5, with 7 bases in between. Per the germline V gene, CDR1 is SGHDN and CDR2 is FVKESK. The CDR3 is CASSQDWRTGELFF. CDR3 sequence (DNA): TGTGCCAGCAGCCAAGATTGGCGGACCGGGGAGCTGTTTTTT.

As to this clonotype: This could be a read error, since a much larger clone is one nucleotide away. The chain uses TRBV7-9 and TRBJ2-3; D ambiguous. CDR1 is SEHNR, CDR2 FQNEAQ, per germline (reference sequence). This CDR3 comprises 12 residues. V was cut by 5 bases and J by 2 bases, with 5 bases left in between. The CDR3 DNA reads TGTGCCAGCAGCACCCACACAGATACGCAGTATTTT. As protein: CASSTHTDTQYF.

V gene TRBV7-9 combines with J gene TRBJ1-1; 8 positions match TRBD1. The CDR3 extends over 12 amino acids. The junction had 7 bases not matched to a gene; V was cut back by 5 bases and J by 11 bases. Looked up from germline, CDR1 is SEHNR and CDR2 is FQNEAQ (reference sequence). The CDR3 protein is CASSPPTGVAFF. CDR3 bases: TGTGCCAGCAGCCCCCCGACAGGGGTTGCTTTCTTT.

The sample holds a few counts of this clonotype. The chain links TRBV6-2 or TRBV6-3 to TRBJ2-5, with D maybe TRBD1 (5 bases). The CDR3 consists of 13 residues. Looked up from germline, CDR1 is MNHEY and CDR2 is SVGEGT. Trimming left V 6 bases short and J 9 bases short, with 17 bases between. The CDR3 DNA reads as TGTGCCAGCAGGTTGACAGTTATGACGGCCCAGTACTTC. Its translation: CASRLTVMTAQYF.

The chain has TRBV20-1 and TRBJ1-2; D is unresolved. In germline, CDR1 is DFQATT, CDR2 SNEGSKA (reference sequence). This CDR3 spans 12 amino acids. V dropped 0 bases and J dropped 8 bases, with 10 bases sitting between them. The chain's CDR3 is CSARDLRWGYTF. In nucleotides, the CDR3 is TGCAGTGCTAGAGATCTCCGGTGGGGCTACACCTTC.

V usage is TRBV29-1 and J usage is TRBJ1-2; no reliable D call. The CDR3 spans 14 residues. CDR1 SQVTM and CDR2 ANQGSEA come from the germline V gene. V dropped 0 bases and J dropped 4 bases, with 12 bases sitting between them. This CDR3 is CSVEDPSIPYGYTF. CDR3 nucleotides: TGCAGCGTTGAAGATCCCTCTATCCCCTATGGCTACACCTTC.

This clonotype was detected only a few times. The rearrangement joins TRBV2 to TRBJ1-1; 9 bases match TRBD1. The CDR3 spans 14 residues. V shed 4 bases, J shed 5 bases, and the junction held 5 bases outside the gene matches. The germline V gene encodes CDR1 SNHLY and CDR2 FYNNEI. The CDR3 loop reads CASSGDRVRTEAFF. In DNA form, the CDR3 reads TGTGCCAGCAGTGGGGACAGGGTTCGGACTGAAGCTTTCTTT.

Many counts were recorded for this clonotype. V and J are TRBV29-1 and TRBJ1-4; D might be TRBD1 (6 bases). The V gene lost 4 bases and the J gene lost 7 bases, with 16 bases spanning the gap. The CDR3 consists of 14 residues. Germline CDR1 reads SQVTM; CDR2 reads ANQGSEA. CDR3 residues: CSVGRSGGVEKLFF. CDR3 DNA: TGCAGCGTTGGAAGGTCGGGGGGCGTTGAAAAACTGTTTTTT.

This clonotype was counted only a few times. The chain couples TRBV4-2 to TRBJ1-2; 8 positions agree with TRBD1. Per the germline V gene, CDR1 is LGHNA and CDR2 is YNFKEQ. This CDR3 has 17 amino acids. V lost 0 bases to trimming and J lost 6 bases; unmatched junction nucleotides: 12. The CDR3 region has the DNA TGTGCCAGCAGCCAAGAGAGGACAGGGTACAGCGTTGATGGCTACACCTTC. It specifies CASSQERTGYSVDGYTF.

V usage is TRBV14 and J usage is TRBJ2-5; TRBD1 matches 7 bases. Germline V gene sequence: CDR1 SGHDN, CDR2 FVKESK. The junction had 2 bases not matched to a gene; V was cut back by 4 bases and J by 3 bases. CDR3 size: 13 residues. CDR3 bases: TGTGCCAGCAGCCCGACAGGGAAAGAGACCCAGTACTTC. The encoded protein is CASSPTGKETQYF.

This clonotype was detected many times. V gene TRBV30 combines with J gene TRBJ2-3, with D perhaps TRBD2 (6 bases). V shed 2 bases and J shed 4 bases, with 19 bases lying between them. The CDR3 has 16 amino acids. Germline V gene data show CDR1 as GTSNPN and CDR2 as SVGIG (reference sequence). CDR3 nucleotide sequence: TGTGCCTGGAGTACTAGTAGCGGCGCCCCGGCAGATACGCAGTATTTT. Encoded protein: CAWSTSSGAPADTQYF.

This clonotype was detected a few times. The chain links TRBV12-3 or TRBV12-4 to TRBJ1-5; 7 positions match TRBD1. V lost 5 bases, J lost 6 bases, and 10 bases stayed unmatched. The CDR3 extends over 15 amino acids. The CDR3: CASSPTGVSGQPQHF. The CDR3 region has the DNA TGTGCCAGCAGTCCAACAGGGGTCTCGGGTCAGCCCCAGCATTTT.

This clonotype was detected a few times. The chain carries TRBV6-5 and TRBJ1-1; D remains unclear. V lost 7 bases and J lost 1, with 19 bases in between. The CDR3 extends over 16 amino acids. The germline V gene has CDR1 MNHEY and CDR2 SVGAGI. CDR3 sequence reads: CASTILPTGKNTEAFF. Here the CDR3 DNA reads TGTGCCAGCACCATACTCCCGACTGGAAAGAACACTGAAGCTTTCTTT.

This clonotype was counted a few times. This rearrangement joins TRBV6-5 to TRBJ1-4; D is undetermined. Germline V gene lookup returns CDR1 MNHEY and CDR2 SVGAGI. V was shortened by 0 bases and J by 1 base, with 9 bases between the two germline ends. The CDR3 totals 16 residues. Here the CDR3 reads CASSYSLGETNEKLFF. CDR3 DNA: TGTGCCAGCAGTTACTCGCTCGGGGAAACTAATGAAAAACTGTTTTTT.

The genes are TRBV7-2 and TRBJ1-2; D is possibly TRBD1 (6 bases). CDR3 length: 15 amino acids. Trimming took off 0 bases at V and 2 bases at J, with 10 bases between the two ends. The germline V gene encodes CDR1 SGHTA and CDR2 FQGNSA. The CDR3 nucleotides read TGTGCCAGCAGCTTAGCGCATCAGGGGAACTATGGCTACACCTTC. It codes for CASSLAHQGNYGYTF. Together with reference TRBV7-2 and TRBJ1-2, the CDR3 gives the full variable domain: GAGVSQSPSNKVTEKGKDVELRCDPISGHTALYWYRQSLGQGLEFLIYFQGNSAPDKSGLPSDRFSAERTGGSVSTLTIQRTQQEDSAVYLCASSLAHQGNYGYTFGSGTRLTVV.

As concerns this clonotype: A much larger clone differs from this one at a single base, so this may be a read error. The chain couples TRBV4-2 to TRBJ2-1, with D tentatively TRBD1 (6 bases). The germline V gene encodes CDR1 LGHNA and CDR2 YNFKEQ. Trimming stripped 2 bases from V and 3 bases from J, with 17 bases between. This CDR3 is 17 amino acids long. The CDR3 nucleotides read TGTGCCAGCAGCCAAACCGACAGGCGAGCCGTCTACAATGAGCAGTTCTTC. Translation gives CASSQTDRRAVYNEQFF.

The V gene is TRBV6-2 or TRBV6-3, the J gene TRBJ1-5; D might be TRBD1 (5 bases). V dropped 2 bases and J dropped 0 bases, with 11 bases sitting between them. Germline lookup yields CDR1 MNHEY and CDR2 SVGEGT. The CDR3 is 16 residues long. DNA for the CDR3: TGTGCCAGCAGTTACCGCGGGGCACATAGCAATCAGCCCCAGCATTTT. It codes for CASSYRGAHSNQPQHF.

Here the CDR3 reads CASSLGRGWQETQFF. The CDR3 DNA is TGTGCCAGCTCACTGGGGCGCGGATGGCAAGAGACCCAGTTCTTC. The chain couples TRBV18 to TRBJ2-1; D perhaps matches TRBD1 (5 bases). The germline V gene has CDR1 KGHSH and CDR2 LQKENI. The length of the CDR3 is 15 residues. V lost 4 bases and J lost 13, with 23 bases in between.

The chain uses TRBV7-2 and TRBJ2-4; 10 bases map to TRBD1. The J call may be wrong; the DNA end is better matched by TRBJ2-7. CDR3 length equals 15 residues. Germline V gene lookup returns CDR1 SGHTA and CDR2 FQGNSA. This CDR3 reads CASSPRQGAQYEQYF. Here the CDR3 DNA reads TGTGCCAGCAGCCCGCGACAGGGGGCGCAATACGAGCAGTACTTC.

V gene TRBV24-1 combines with J gene TRBJ2-1; D might be TRBD1 (6 bases). The germline gives CDR1 KGHDR, CDR2 SFDVKD. Between the trimmed V and J ends, which lost 1 base and 5 bases, there was a span of 14 bases. The CDR3 contains 16 residues. The CDR3 reads CATSDFGTKTDNEQFF. The CDR3 coding sequence is TGTGCCACCAGTGATTTTGGGACAAAGACCGACAATGAGCAGTTCTTC.

The chain combines TRBV14 with TRBJ2-5, with D perhaps TRBD2 (5 bases). From germline, CDR1 is SGHDN and CDR2 FVKESK. The CDR3 has 19 amino acids. V was cut by 1 base and J by 1 base, with 22 bases left in between. CDR3 residues: CASSQVPRGYGGLQETQYF. DNA for the CDR3: TGTGCCAGCAGCCAAGTTCCGCGAGGGTATGGAGGACTCCAAGAGACCCAGTACTTC.

This clonotype was observed a handful of times. This rearrangement joins TRBV19 to TRBJ1-2; no reliable D call. The V end was cut by 11 bases, the J end by 4 bases, with 11 bases between. The germline gives CDR1 LNHDA, CDR2 SQIVND (reference sequence). The CDR3 contains 11 residues. CDR3 in amino acids: CASAGLYGYTF. Here the CDR3 DNA reads TGTGCCTCGGCGGGCCTCTATGGCTACACCTTC.